This is a list of T cell receptor beta chains from one sample in a study of shared clonotypes between healthy human individuals. Sequencing used immunoSEQ multiplex PCR; TCRdb keeps in-frame clones, though not all of them. Counted here are about 680,000 clones, under 95% occurring once; the ten biggest clones make up approximately 22%. The sample consisted of naive CD8+ T cells sorted from blood. The source is a man between 25 and 39 years old in good health. Both conserved end residues are part of each CDR3. D genes are given only for firm matches. Size is stated for part of the rows, as once, few or many counts, or as a class when the clone is expanded.

d_call	v_call	j_call	clone_size	cdr3_aa	cdr3_nt
TRBD1	TRBV5-6	TRBJ2-7	once	CASSFGQGDYEQYF	TGTGCCAGCAGCTTCGGACAGGGTGATTACGAGCAGTACTTC
.	TRBV9	TRBJ2-3	.	CASSVRGGVPPEGTDTQYF	TGTGCCAGCAGCGTAAGGGGTGGGGTTCCGCCCGAGGGCACAGATACGCAGTATTTT
.	TRBV7-5	TRBJ2-3	.	CVRSLPAEASTDTQYF	TGTGTCAGAAGCTTGCCGGCGGAGGCTAGCACAGATACGCAGTATTTT
TRBD2	TRBV5-6	TRBJ2-7	.	CASSLAETSIEQYF	TGTGCCAGCAGCTTGGCTGAGACTAGCATCGAGCAGTACTTC
TRBD1	TRBV7-6	TRBJ1-1	.	CASSLSPQGADTEAFF	TGTGCCAGCAGCTTAAGTCCGCAGGGGGCAGACACTGAAGCTTTCTTT
TRBD2	TRBV11-2	TRBJ2-1	.	CASSLATSGGPEQFF	TGTGCCAGCAGCCTCGCCACTAGCGGGGGTCCTGAGCAGTTCTTC
TRBD2	TRBV7-2	TRBJ2-7	.	CASSTTSVSYEQYF	TGTGCCAGCAGCACCACTAGCGTCTCCTACGAGCAGTACTTC
.	TRBV2	TRBJ2-7	.	CATRSTRYEQYF	TGTGCCACCCGGTCAACTCGCTACGAGCAGTACTTC
TRBD1	TRBV9	TRBJ2-2	.	CASSVARVGGNTGELFF	TGTGCCAGCAGCGTAGCGCGGGTAGGGGGCAACACCGGGGAGCTGTTTTTT
TRBD2	TRBV29-1	TRBJ2-2	.	CSVEGLAGGGTGELFF	TGCAGCGTCGAGGGACTAGCGGGAGGTGGCACCGGGGAGCTGTTTTTT
.	TRBV28	TRBJ1-2	.	CASTISVGYNYGYTF	TGTGCCAGCACCATTAGCGTCGGTTATAACTATGGCTACACCTTC
.	TRBV10-1	TRBJ2-7	.	CASSPGESDEQYF	TGCGCCAGCAGCCCGGGGGAGAGCGACGAGCAGTACTTC
TRBD2	TRBV7-9	TRBJ2-1	.	CASTRTSGRAVDNEQFF	TGTGCCAGCACCCGGACTAGCGGGAGGGCCGTAGACAATGAGCAGTTCTTC
TRBD1	TRBV19	TRBJ2-7	once	CASSSGTGSYEQYF	TGTGCCAGTAGTTCCGGGACAGGATCCTACGAGCAGTACTTC
TRBD2	TRBV13	TRBJ2-7	.	CASSSSGSRHEQYF	TGTGCCAGCAGCTCTAGCGGGAGCCGCCACGAGCAGTACTTC
.	TRBV5-4	TRBJ2-7	.	CASSFMAGDYEQYF	TGTGCCAGCAGTTTTATGGCAGGGGACTACGAGCAGTACTTC
.	TRBV29-1	TRBJ1-2	.	CSVEGRGYGYTF	TGCAGCGTTGAAGGTCGGGGCTATGGCTACACCTTC
TRBD2	TRBV7-2	TRBJ2-7	once	CASSLTSGSERDYEQYF	TGTGCCAGCAGCTTAACTAGCGGGAGCGAGAGGGACTACGAGCAGTACTTC
.	TRBV29-1	TRBJ2-1	.	CSVLGGEPPQFF	TGCAGCGTTCTGGGGGGTGAGCCCCCCCAGTTCTTC
.	TRBV5-4	TRBJ2-7	.	CASSSLTGSSYEQYF	TGTGCCAGCAGCTCCTTAACCGGGAGCTCCTACGAGCAGTACTTC
.	TRBV15	TRBJ1-5	.	CATSRNSNQPQHF	TGTGCCACCAGCAGGAATAGCAATCAGCCCCAGCATTTT
TRBD2	TRBV5-4	TRBJ2-7	.	CASSLAAGGSYEQYF	TGTGCCAGCAGCTTGGCAGCGGGAGGCTCCTACGAGCAGTACTTC
TRBD2	TRBV10-1	TRBJ2-3	.	CASSERLAGGDTQYF	TGCGCCAGCAGTGAGCGACTAGCGGGAGGGGATACGCAGTATTTT
.	TRBV10-3	TRBJ1-4	.	CAISEDRGSNEKLFF	TGTGCCATCAGTGAGGACCGAGGTTCTAATGAAAAACTGTTTTTT
.	TRBV2	TRBJ2-2	.	CASSGVTGELFF	TGTGCCAGCAGTGGGGTTACCGGGGAGCTGTTTTTT
.	TRBV2	TRBJ1-5	.	CASSAGTGNWPQHF	TGTGCCAGCAGTGCCGGGACGGGTAATTGGCCCCAGCATTTT
.	TRBV9	TRBJ2-2	.	CASSVVAGELFF	TGTGCCAGCAGCGTAGTCGCCGGGGAGCTGTTTTTT
.	TRBV9	TRBJ2-1	.	CASSVAGVYLDEQFF	TGTGCCAGCAGCGTAGCAGGGGTCTACCTCGATGAGCAGTTCTTC
.	TRBV9	TRBJ2-7	.	CASSEEGASEQYF	TGTGCCAGCAGCGAGGAGGGGGCGAGCGAGCAGTACTTC
.	TRBV11-2	TRBJ2-7	once	CASSLVVGHEQYF	TGTGCCAGCAGCTTAGTGGTAGGGCACGAGCAGTACTTC
TRBD1	TRBV19	TRBJ1-1	.	CASSGPGQGDVDTEAFF	TGTGCCAGTAGTGGACCGGGACAGGGGGACGTAGACACTGAAGCTTTCTTT
TRBD1	TRBV11-2	TRBJ1-5	.	CASSLGTGGYSNQPQHF	TGTGCCAGCAGCTTAGGGACAGGGGGCTATAGCAATCAGCCCCAGCATTTT
TRBD2	TRBV4-3	TRBJ2-3	.	CASSHRLAGTDTQYF	TGCGCCAGCAGCCACAGACTAGCGGGCACAGATACGCAGTATTTT
.	TRBV28	TRBJ2-1	.	CASGQSYNEQFF	TGTGCCAGCGGCCAAAGCTACAATGAGCAGTTCTTC
TRBD1	TRBV28	TRBJ1-4	.	CASSFRTGGAWGHEKLFF	TGTGCCAGCAGTTTCCGGACAGGGGGCGCGTGGGGACACGAAAAACTGTTTTTT
TRBD2	TRBV7-8	TRBJ2-1	.	CASSLMTSGPNEQFF	TGTGCCAGCAGCCTGATGACTAGCGGCCCTAATGAGCAGTTCTTC
.	TRBV6-5	TRBJ2-7	.	CASSPHRTEQYF	TGTGCCAGCAGCCCACATCGGACCGAGCAGTACTTC
.	TRBV11-2	TRBJ2-7	.	CASSFGGGLYEQYF	TGTGCCAGCAGCTTCGGAGGGGGTCTTTACGAGCAGTACTTC